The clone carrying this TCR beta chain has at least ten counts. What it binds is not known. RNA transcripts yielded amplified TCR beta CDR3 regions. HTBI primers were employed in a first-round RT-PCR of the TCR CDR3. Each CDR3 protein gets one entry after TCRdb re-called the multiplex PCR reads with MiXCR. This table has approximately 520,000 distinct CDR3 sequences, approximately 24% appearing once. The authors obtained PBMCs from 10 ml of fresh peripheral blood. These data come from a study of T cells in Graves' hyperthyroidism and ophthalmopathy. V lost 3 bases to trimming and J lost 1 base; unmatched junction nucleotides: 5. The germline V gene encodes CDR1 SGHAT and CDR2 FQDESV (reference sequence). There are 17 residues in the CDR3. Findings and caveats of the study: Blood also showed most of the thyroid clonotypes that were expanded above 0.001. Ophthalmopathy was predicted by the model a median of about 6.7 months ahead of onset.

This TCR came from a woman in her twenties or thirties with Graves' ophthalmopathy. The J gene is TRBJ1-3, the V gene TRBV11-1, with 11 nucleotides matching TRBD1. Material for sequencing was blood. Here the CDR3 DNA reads TGTGCCAGCAGCTTGGGGACAGGGGGAAGGTCTGGAAACACCATATATTTT. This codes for CASSLGTGGRSGNTIYF.